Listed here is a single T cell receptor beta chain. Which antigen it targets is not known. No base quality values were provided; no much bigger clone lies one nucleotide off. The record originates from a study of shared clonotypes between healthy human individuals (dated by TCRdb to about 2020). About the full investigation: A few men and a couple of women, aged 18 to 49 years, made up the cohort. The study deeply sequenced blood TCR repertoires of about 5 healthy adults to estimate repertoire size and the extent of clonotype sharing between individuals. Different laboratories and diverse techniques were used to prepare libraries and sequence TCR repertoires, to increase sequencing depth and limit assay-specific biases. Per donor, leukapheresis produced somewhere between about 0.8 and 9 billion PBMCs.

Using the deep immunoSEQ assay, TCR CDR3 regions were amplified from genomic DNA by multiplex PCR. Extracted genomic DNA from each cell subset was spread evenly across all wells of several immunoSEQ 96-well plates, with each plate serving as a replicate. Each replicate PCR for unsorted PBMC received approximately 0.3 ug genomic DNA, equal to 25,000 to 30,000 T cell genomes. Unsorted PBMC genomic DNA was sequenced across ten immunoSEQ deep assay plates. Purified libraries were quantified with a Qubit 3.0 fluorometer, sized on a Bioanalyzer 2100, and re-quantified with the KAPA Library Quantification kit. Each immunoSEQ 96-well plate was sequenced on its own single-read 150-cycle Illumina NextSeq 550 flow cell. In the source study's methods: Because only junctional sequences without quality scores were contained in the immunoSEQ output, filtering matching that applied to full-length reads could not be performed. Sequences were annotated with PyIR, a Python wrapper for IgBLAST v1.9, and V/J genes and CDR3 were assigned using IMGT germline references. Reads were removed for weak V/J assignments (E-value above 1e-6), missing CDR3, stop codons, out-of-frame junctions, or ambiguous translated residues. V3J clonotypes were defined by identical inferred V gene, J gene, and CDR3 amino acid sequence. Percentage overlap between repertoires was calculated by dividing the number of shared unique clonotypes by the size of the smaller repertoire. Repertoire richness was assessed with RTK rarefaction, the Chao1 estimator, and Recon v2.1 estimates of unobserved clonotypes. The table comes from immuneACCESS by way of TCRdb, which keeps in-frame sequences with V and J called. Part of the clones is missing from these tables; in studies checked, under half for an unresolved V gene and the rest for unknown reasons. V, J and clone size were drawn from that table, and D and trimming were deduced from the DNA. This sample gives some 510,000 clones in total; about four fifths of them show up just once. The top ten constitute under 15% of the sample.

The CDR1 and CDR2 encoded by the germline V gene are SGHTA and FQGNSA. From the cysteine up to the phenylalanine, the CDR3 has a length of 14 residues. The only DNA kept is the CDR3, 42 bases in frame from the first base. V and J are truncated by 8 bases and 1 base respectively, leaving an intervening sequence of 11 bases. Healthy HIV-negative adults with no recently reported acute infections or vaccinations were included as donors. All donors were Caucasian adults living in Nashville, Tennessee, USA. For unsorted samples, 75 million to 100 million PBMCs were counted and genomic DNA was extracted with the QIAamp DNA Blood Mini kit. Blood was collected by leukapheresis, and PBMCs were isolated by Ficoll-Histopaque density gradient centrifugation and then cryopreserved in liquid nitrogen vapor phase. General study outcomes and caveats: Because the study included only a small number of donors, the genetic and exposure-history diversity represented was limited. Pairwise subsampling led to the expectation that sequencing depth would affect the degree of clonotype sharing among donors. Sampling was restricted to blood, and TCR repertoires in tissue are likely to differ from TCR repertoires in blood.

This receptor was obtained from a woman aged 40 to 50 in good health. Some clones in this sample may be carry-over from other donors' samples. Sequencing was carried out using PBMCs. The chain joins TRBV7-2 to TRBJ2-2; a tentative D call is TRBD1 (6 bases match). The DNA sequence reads TGTGCCAGCCCAGAACAGGGGAACACCGGGGAGCTGTTTTTT. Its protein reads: CASPEQGNTGELFF.